A selection of T cell receptor beta chains follows, all from one sample in a study of graft-versus-host responses after intestinal transplantation. Antigens of these TCRs are unknown. Method: immunoSEQ multiplex PCR; TCRdb's copy keeps in-frame clones and lacks some. The table records more than 65,000 clones, 70% to 90% of them present only once. Specimen: unstimulated CD4+ T cells sorted from spleen or lymph node cells, collected before intestinal transplant. The receptors come from a human donor who received an intestinal transplant. The CDR3 runs from the conserved cysteine through the conserved F or W. The order of the fields is D gene, J gene, clone size, V gene, CDR3 DNA, CDR3 protein. D genes are given only for firm matches. Part of the rows lack a size; the others show once, few, many or a class for expanded clones.

d_call: TRBD1; j_call: TRBJ2-1; clone_size: .; v_call: TRBV7-9; cdr3_nt: TGTGCCAGCAGCCCCCTAGGGACAGGGGACCGGAATGAGCAGTTCTTC; cdr3_aa: CASSPLGTGDRNEQFF
d_call: TRBD2; j_call: TRBJ2-3; clone_size: .; v_call: TRBV6-5; cdr3_nt: TGTGCCAGCAGTTTAGCGGGGGGGAAGACAGATACGCAGTATTTT; cdr3_aa: CASSLAGGKTDTQYF
d_call: .; j_call: TRBJ2-5; clone_size: .; v_call: TRBV5-1; cdr3_nt: TGCGCCAGCACTCACGACTCCTCACCACAAGAGACCCAGTACTTC; cdr3_aa: CASTHDSSPQETQYF
d_call: TRBD2; j_call: TRBJ2-7; clone_size: once; v_call: TRBV7-2; cdr3_nt: TGTGCCAGCAGCCCCCACAGCGGGAGGGCCGTCGAGCAGTACTTC; cdr3_aa: CASSPHSGRAVEQYF
d_call: TRBD1; j_call: TRBJ2-2; clone_size: .; v_call: TRBV7-2; cdr3_nt: TGTGCCAGCAGCAACAGGGGATCGAACACCGGGGAGCTGTTTTTT; cdr3_aa: CASSNRGSNTGELFF
d_call: TRBD2; j_call: TRBJ2-1; clone_size: once; v_call: TRBV18; cdr3_nt: TGTGCCAGCTCACCACTGGCGGGAGGGGATTACAATGAGCAGTTCTTC; cdr3_aa: CASSPLAGGDYNEQFF
d_call: .; j_call: TRBJ1-2; clone_size: .; v_call: TRBV25-1; cdr3_nt: TGTGCCAGCAGTGAGCAGCAGGACAGCTATGGCTACACCTTC; cdr3_aa: CASSEQQDSYGYTF
d_call: TRBD2; j_call: TRBJ2-1; clone_size: .; v_call: TRBV18; cdr3_nt: TGTGCCAGCTCACCGGGACTAGCGGGGGGACATGAGCAGTTCTTC; cdr3_aa: CASSPGLAGGHEQFF
d_call: TRBD1; j_call: TRBJ2-7; clone_size: .; v_call: TRBV28; cdr3_nt: TGTGCCAGCTGTAACACAGGGGGCTACGAGCAGTACTTC; cdr3_aa: CASCNTGGYEQYF
d_call: .; j_call: TRBJ2-1; clone_size: .; v_call: TRBV19; cdr3_nt: TGTGCCAGTAGTATAGGTTCTTTTGAGCAGTTCTTC; cdr3_aa: CASSIGSFEQFF
d_call: .; j_call: TRBJ2-5; clone_size: .; v_call: TRBV7-8; cdr3_nt: TGTGCCAGCAGCCTGGACAGTTTTCAAGAGACCCAGTACTTC; cdr3_aa: CASSLDSFQETQYF
d_call: TRBD1; j_call: TRBJ1-1; clone_size: once; v_call: TRBV19; cdr3_nt: TGTGCCAGTAGACCTACAGGGGTTGGTTCTGAAGCTTTCTTT; cdr3_aa: CASRPTGVGSEAFF
d_call: .; j_call: TRBJ2-7; clone_size: .; v_call: TRBV21-1; cdr3_nt: TGTGCCAGCAGCAGCCCGGGACACCCTCGTTCCTACGAGCAGTACTTC; cdr3_aa: CASSSPGHPRSYEQYF
d_call: TRBD1; j_call: TRBJ2-1; clone_size: .; v_call: TRBV19; cdr3_nt: TGTGCCAGTAGTAAAACAGGGGCAGAGTACAATGAGCAGTTCTTC; cdr3_aa: CASSKTGAEYNEQFF
d_call: .; j_call: TRBJ1-5; clone_size: .; v_call: TRBV7-8; cdr3_nt: TGTGCCAGCAGCCTCCACGATGGACAGTTTAATCAGCCCCAGCATTTT; cdr3_aa: CASSLHDGQFNQPQHF
d_call: TRBD2; j_call: TRBJ2-2; clone_size: few; v_call: TRBV12-5; cdr3_nt: TGTGCTAGTGGGTCGGGACTAGCGGACTACACCGGGGAGCTGTTTTTT; cdr3_aa: CASGSGLADYTGELFF
d_call: .; j_call: TRBJ2-7; clone_size: .; v_call: TRBV29-1; cdr3_nt: TGCAGCGTCGCCGACTTCTACGAGCAGTACTTC; cdr3_aa: CSVADFYEQYF
d_call: .; j_call: TRBJ2-3; clone_size: .; v_call: TRBV2; cdr3_nt: TGTGCCAGCAGTCCCTTGGGGGCGGGGGCAGATACGCAGTATTTT; cdr3_aa: CASSPLGAGADTQYF
d_call: .; j_call: TRBJ1-3; clone_size: .; v_call: TRBV5-8; cdr3_nt: TGTGCCAGCAGGTTCCCAGGGGTCTCGGGAAACACCATATATTTT; cdr3_aa: CASRFPGVSGNTIYF
d_call: .; j_call: TRBJ1-1; clone_size: .; v_call: TRBV28; cdr3_nt: TGTGCCAGCACCGCGCCCCTGGGGGGAGAAGCTTTCTTT; cdr3_aa: CASTAPLGGEAFF
d_call: .; j_call: TRBJ2-7; clone_size: few; v_call: TRBV28; cdr3_nt: TGTGCCAGCAGAATCTCGGGAGCCTACGAGCAGTACTTC; cdr3_aa: CASRISGAYEQYF
d_call: TRBD2; j_call: TRBJ2-1; clone_size: .; v_call: TRBV5-1; cdr3_nt: TGCGCCAGCAGATATGCCTCCGGGACTAGCGGCTACAATGAGCAGTTCTTC; cdr3_aa: CASRYASGTSGYNEQFF
d_call: TRBD1; j_call: TRBJ2-3; clone_size: .; v_call: TRBV6-1; cdr3_nt: TGTGCCTGCCGCAGGGGGCTTAGCACAGATACGCAGTATTTT; cdr3_aa: CACRRGLSTDTQYF
d_call: .; j_call: TRBJ2-7; clone_size: .; v_call: TRBV7-9; cdr3_nt: TGTGCCAGCAGCTTAGGGAGAGGGTCCTACGAGCAGTACTTC; cdr3_aa: CASSLGRGSYEQYF
d_call: TRBD1; j_call: TRBJ1-2; clone_size: .; v_call: TRBV18; cdr3_nt: TGTGCCAGCTCACCGCTTGCAGGGGGCCAGTATGGCTACACCTTC; cdr3_aa: CASSPLAGGQYGYTF
d_call: TRBD2; j_call: TRBJ2-1; clone_size: .; v_call: TRBV5-5; cdr3_nt: TGTGCCACCCGAGGCGGGAGGGAGAATGAGCAGTTCTTC; cdr3_aa: CATRGGRENEQFF
d_call: TRBD2; j_call: TRBJ2-7; clone_size: .; v_call: TRBV27; cdr3_nt: TGTGCCAGCAGTTTGGGGACTAGCGGGACCTACGAGCAGTACTTC; cdr3_aa: CASSLGTSGTYEQYF
d_call: .; j_call: TRBJ1-6; clone_size: .; v_call: TRBV27; cdr3_nt: TGTGCCAGCAGTTCCACGACAGATGGGTCCTATAATTCACCCCTCCACTTT; cdr3_aa: CASSSTTDGSYNSPLHF
d_call: .; j_call: TRBJ1-6; clone_size: .; v_call: TRBV5-8; cdr3_nt: TGTGCCAGCAGCTGGGGGGATGGGCAGGGCCAGTCACCCCTCCACTTT; cdr3_aa: CASSWGDGQGQSPLHF
d_call: TRBD1; j_call: TRBJ1-1; clone_size: .; v_call: TRBV7-9; cdr3_nt: TGTGCCAGCAGTCCCGGACAGGGCATGAACACTGAAGCTTTCTTT; cdr3_aa: CASSPGQGMNTEAFF
d_call: .; j_call: TRBJ2-2; clone_size: .; v_call: TRBV7-9; cdr3_nt: TGTGCCAGCAGCTTAGCAGGGGCCGTCACCGGGGAGCTGTTTTTT; cdr3_aa: CASSLAGAVTGELFF
d_call: TRBD1; j_call: TRBJ1-6; clone_size: .; v_call: TRBV6-1; cdr3_nt: TGTGCCAGCAGCGGAAGACAGGGGAACTCACCCCTCCACTTT; cdr3_aa: CASSGRQGNSPLHF
d_call: TRBD1; j_call: TRBJ2-3; clone_size: .; v_call: TRBV7-2; cdr3_nt: TGTGCCAGCAGCTTATTATGGCCGGGACAGGGGGAAGATACGCAGTATTTT; cdr3_aa: CASSLLWPGQGEDTQYF
d_call: TRBD2; j_call: TRBJ2-1; clone_size: .; v_call: TRBV5-1; cdr3_nt: TGCGCCAGCAGCTTGAGTGGACTAGCGGGACCGTACAATGAGCAGTTCTTC; cdr3_aa: CASSLSGLAGPYNEQFF
d_call: TRBD2; j_call: TRBJ2-3; clone_size: .; v_call: TRBV5-4; cdr3_nt: TGTGCCCTCGGGAGGGACACGCAGTATTTT; cdr3_aa: CALGRDTQYF
d_call: TRBD2; j_call: TRBJ2-1; clone_size: .; v_call: TRBV7-8; cdr3_nt: TGTGCCAGCAGCTTAGGGAGTAGCGGGGTTGGTGAGCAGTTCTTC; cdr3_aa: CASSLGSSGVGEQFF
d_call: .; j_call: TRBJ2-3; clone_size: .; v_call: TRBV5-1; cdr3_nt: TGCGCCAGCAGCTTAACTCTTGATACGCAGTATTTT; cdr3_aa: CASSLTLDTQYF
d_call: TRBD1; j_call: TRBJ1-2; clone_size: .; v_call: TRBV28; cdr3_nt: TGTGCCAGCAGTTTAGGCAGGGGGCCCGATGGCTACACCTTC; cdr3_aa: CASSLGRGPDGYTF
d_call: .; j_call: TRBJ1-2; clone_size: .; v_call: TRBV18; cdr3_nt: TGTGCCAGCTCACCTAAACCGGGACTCCGTTTTGATGGCTACACCTTC; cdr3_aa: CASSPKPGLRFDGYTF
d_call: TRBD1; j_call: TRBJ1-1; clone_size: .; v_call: TRBV28; cdr3_nt: TGTGCCAGCAGTCTTCGGTGGACAGGGGCCACTGAAGCTTTCTTT; cdr3_aa: CASSLRWTGATEAFF
d_call: TRBD2; j_call: TRBJ2-3; clone_size: .; v_call: TRBV27; cdr3_nt: TGTGCCAGCAGTTTCCTGGGGACTAGGGGGGATACGCAGTATTTT; cdr3_aa: CASSFLGTRGDTQYF
d_call: TRBD2; j_call: TRBJ2-7; clone_size: .; v_call: TRBV4-1; cdr3_nt: TGCGCCAGCAGCCGAGCACGGGGGGGGTTCTACGAGCAGTACTTC; cdr3_aa: CASSRARGGFYEQYF
d_call: .; j_call: TRBJ2-3; clone_size: .; v_call: TRBV19; cdr3_nt: TGTGCCAGTAGTAGTCGGGATACGCAGTATTTT; cdr3_aa: CASSSRDTQYF
d_call: .; j_call: TRBJ1-2; clone_size: .; v_call: TRBV5-4; cdr3_nt: TGTGCCAGCAGCTTGGCAGGGGACTATGGCTACACCTTC; cdr3_aa: CASSLAGDYGYTF
d_call: .; j_call: TRBJ1-5; clone_size: .; v_call: TRBV30; cdr3_nt: TGTGCCTGGAGTGTTTGGGGCCCCGTTAATCAGCCCCAGCATTTT; cdr3_aa: CAWSVWGPVNQPQHF
d_call: TRBD2; j_call: TRBJ2-7; clone_size: .; v_call: TRBV18; cdr3_nt: TGTGCCAGCTCACCACGGCGGGGGGAGCAGTACTTC; cdr3_aa: CASSPRRGEQYF
d_call: .; j_call: TRBJ2-1; clone_size: .; v_call: TRBV5-1; cdr3_nt: TGCGCCAGCAGGTCCGGGTCGCAACCCTACAATGAGCAGTTCTTC; cdr3_aa: CASRSGSQPYNEQFF
d_call: .; j_call: TRBJ1-1; clone_size: .; v_call: TRBV10-3; cdr3_nt: TGTGCCATCAGTGAGCCAAAGACAGGCTACAACACTGAAGCTTTCTTT; cdr3_aa: CAISEPKTGYNTEAFF
d_call: .; j_call: TRBJ1-2; clone_size: .; v_call: TRBV18; cdr3_nt: TGTGCCAGCTCACCCTCCTTTACAGGGAAGGACTATGGCTACACCTTC; cdr3_aa: CASSPSFTGKDYGYTF
d_call: .; j_call: TRBJ1-4; clone_size: once; v_call: TRBV6-1; cdr3_nt: TGTGCCAGCAGTCCAGGGAGGCCTAATGAAAAACTGTTTTTT; cdr3_aa: CASSPGRPNEKLFF
d_call: .; j_call: TRBJ2-1; clone_size: .; v_call: TRBV9; cdr3_nt: TGTGCCAGCAGCGTTGCCACCGGACCCGGGGGACACAATGAGCAGTTCTTC; cdr3_aa: CASSVATGPGGHNEQFF
d_call: TRBD1; j_call: TRBJ1-4; clone_size: few; v_call: TRBV19; cdr3_nt: TGTGCCAGTAGTACGCTCAAACAGGGGGCGAATGAAAAACTGTTTTTT; cdr3_aa: CASSTLKQGANEKLFF
d_call: .; j_call: TRBJ1-6; clone_size: .; v_call: TRBV7-6; cdr3_nt: TGTGCCAGCAGCGCCCAACCGGGACAAGGGTCCTATAATTCACCCCTCCACTTT; cdr3_aa: CASSAQPGQGSYNSPLHF
d_call: TRBD1; j_call: TRBJ1-2; clone_size: .; v_call: TRBV6-5; cdr3_nt: TGTGCCAGCAGTTACTCCCTGTTGACAGGGAGCTATGGCTACACCTTC; cdr3_aa: CASSYSLLTGSYGYTF
d_call: TRBD1; j_call: TRBJ2-5; clone_size: .; v_call: TRBV6-6; cdr3_nt: TGTGCCAGTGTGGACAGGCCGCCGGAGACCCAGTACTTC; cdr3_aa: CASVDRPPETQYF
d_call: .; j_call: TRBJ1-2; clone_size: once; v_call: TRBV2; cdr3_nt: TGTGCCAGCAGTGGGGCAGGGGAGGGCTACACCTTC; cdr3_aa: CASSGAGEGYTF
d_call: .; j_call: TRBJ2-7; clone_size: few; v_call: TRBV28; cdr3_nt: TGTGCCAGCAGTTTACCCCCCACTAGCAGTAGGCTCTACGAGCAGTACTTC; cdr3_aa: CASSLPPTSSRLYEQYF